The 17 T cell receptor beta chains reported below all come from one sample, sequenced in a study of T cell responses to AZD1222 COVID-19 vaccine. Measured with immunoSEQ multiplex PCR; TCRdb has only the in-frame clones, and not every one. The repertoire holds over 150,000 clones, with roughly nine tenths as singletons. The material sequenced was peripheral blood, taken on day 0 of AZD1222 vaccination. These TCRs come from an adult in good health.

This chain links TRBV3-1 (or the pseudogene TRBV3-2) with TRBJ2-5, with D possibly being TRBD2 (6 bases). Germline V lookup: CDR1 LGHDT, CDR2 YNNKEL (reference sequence). Trimming removed 4 bases from V and 4 bases from J, with 16 bases in between. There are 15 residues in the CDR3. The CDR3 protein is CASSPGTSGLETQYF. CDR3 bases: TGTGCCAGCAGCCCCGGGACTTCAGGGCTAGAGACCCAGTACTTC.

The gene calls are TRBV7-2 and TRBJ2-1; D is unclear. Trimming removed 1 base at V and 0 bases at J, with 7 bases between. From germline, CDR1 is SGHTA and CDR2 FQGNSA. CDR3 size: 15 residues. The DNA for the CDR3 is TGTGCCAGCAGCTTAGACTCCAGCTCCTACAATGAGCAGTTCTTC. Protein product: CASSLDSSSYNEQFF.

The rearrangement joins TRBV19 to TRBJ2-4, with D tentatively TRBD1 or TRBD2 (5 bases each). V lost 3 bases, J lost 0 bases, and 15 bases lay in between. Looked up from germline, CDR1 is LNHDA and CDR2 is SQIVND (reference sequence). The CDR3 loop spans 17 amino acids. Here the CDR3 DNA reads TGTGCCAGTAGTATCCGGGACGGAATCCTAGCCAAAAACATTCAGTACTTC. It codes for CASSIRDGILAKNIQYF.

V usage is TRBV5-1 and J usage is TRBJ2-6; D call uncertain. CDR1 and CDR2 from the germline V gene are SGHRS and YFSETQ. V lost 0 bases and J 0 bases, leaving 7 bases between the germline ends. This CDR3 spans 16 amino acids. CDR3 residues: CASSLVPDSGANVLTF. The CDR3 coding sequence is TGCGCCAGCAGCTTGGTGCCGGACTCTGGGGCCAACGTCCTGACTTTC.

The chain joins TRBV19 to TRBJ2-2, with 11 bases aligning to TRBD2. J lost 0 bases, V lost 1 base, and 4 bases had no gene match. Germline assignment: CDR1 LNHDA and CDR2 SQIVND (reference sequence). This CDR3 comprises 18 residues. In nucleotides, the CDR3 is TGTGCCAGTAGTATAGGGCTAGCGGGAGGAGCGAACACCGGGGAGCTGTTTTTT. Amino acids: CASSIGLAGGANTGELFF.

The gene calls are TRBV5-4 and TRBJ2-7; 7 positions agree with TRBD1. The CDR3 has 16 residues. Germline V gene lookup returns CDR1 SGHNT and CDR2 YYREEE (reference sequence). V shed 4 bases and J 0 bases; nucleotides not matched to a gene: 10. DNA of the CDR3: TGTGCCAGCAGCCCCGGCCCGGGACAGCACTCCTACGAGCAGTACTTC. Translation: CASSPGPGQHSYEQYF.

The chain links TRBV6-1 to TRBJ2-7, with D perhaps TRBD2 (6 bases). V lost 2 bases to trimming and J lost 4 bases, with 15 bases between them. Germline V gene sequence: CDR1 MNHNS, CDR2 SASEGT. This CDR3 is 15 amino acids long. CDR3 amino acids: CASSEILSGGYEQYF. The CDR3 DNA follows: TGTGCCAGCAGTGAAATTCTTAGCGGAGGATACGAGCAGTACTTC.

The sample holds one count of this clone. The chain is built from TRBV5-1 and TRBJ2-3; 8 positions agree with TRBD2. The junction had 11 bases not matched to a gene; V was cut back by 4 bases and J by 4 bases. CDR1 SGHRS and CDR2 YFSETQ come from the germline V gene. The CDR3 length is 16 residues. CDR3 residues: CASSQGLGEGSDTQYF. Written as DNA, the CDR3 is TGCGCCAGCAGCCAGGGACTAGGAGAAGGTTCAGATACGCAGTATTTT.

The sample holds one count of this clone. This sequence joins TRBV2 and TRBJ1-4, with 10 bases identical to TRBD1. This CDR3 is 14 amino acids long. CDR1 SNHLY and CDR2 FYNNEI come from the germline V gene. With 6 bases clipped from V and 7 bases from J, the junction kept 5 bases outside the gene matches. The CDR3 DNA reads as TGTGCCAGCAGGCCGGACAGGGGGAGTGAAAAACTGTTTTTT. Encoded protein: CASRPDRGSEKLFF.

A remark on this clone: Distinct nucleotide sequences in the sample also encode this CDR3. The genes are TRBV18 and TRBJ2-7; D is undetermined. CDR1 KGHSH and CDR2 LQKENI come from the germline V gene. This CDR3 region has 11 residues. The V gene lost 2 bases and the J gene lost 3 bases, with 2 bases spanning the gap. The CDR3 spells CASSPGYEQYF. The DNA of the CDR3 is TGTGCCAGCTCACCAGGCTACGAGCAGTACTTC.

The J gene is TRBJ2-7, the V gene TRBV5-1; possibly TRBD2 for D (5 bases). Trimming took 4 bases from V and 8 from J, leaving 16 bases between them. Germline V gene sequence: CDR1 SGHRS, CDR2 YFSETQ. This CDR3 is 13 amino acids long. The CDR3 DNA follows: TGCGCCAGCAGCCCGAAAACTAGTCTTCAGCAGTACTTC. Its protein is CASSPKTSLQQYF.

The chain uses TRBV11-3 and TRBJ2-1, with 7 bases that match TRBD2. The germline gives CDR1 SGHNT, CDR2 YENEEA. The CDR3 consists of 15 residues. J lost 4 bases, V lost 1 base, and 4 bases had no gene match. Here the CDR3 DNA reads TGTGCCAGCAGCTTAGGCGGGAGAAGTTACAATGAGCAGTTCTTC. Its protein is CASSLGGRSYNEQFF.

The chain is built from TRBV7-8 and TRBJ1-1, with D perhaps matching TRBD1 (6 bases). Germline V lookup: CDR1 SGHVS, CDR2 FQNEAQ. Trimming pared 5 bases from V and 2 bases from J, leaving 12 bases between. This CDR3 is 14 amino acids long. The CDR3 bases are TGTGCCAGCAGCCGGACAGAGATAAACACTGAAGCTTTCTTT. Translating gives CASSRTEINTEAFF.

The chain joins TRBV7-2 to TRBJ2-1, with a possible D match to TRBD2 (6 bases). Germline assignment: CDR1 SGHTA and CDR2 FQGNSA. The length of the CDR3 is 14 residues. V lost 1 base and J lost 4, with 8 bases in between. In nucleotides, the CDR3 is TGTGCCAGCAGCTTAGGCGGGGATTACAATGAGCAGTTCTTC. Residues: CASSLGGDYNEQFF.

The rearrangement uses TRBV5-4 and TRBJ2-3, with D possibly called TRBD1 or TRBD2 (7 bases each). The V gene lost 1 base and the J gene lost 6 bases, with 12 bases spanning the gap. From germline, CDR1 is SGHNT and CDR2 YYREEE (reference sequence). The CDR3 is 14 residues long. The CDR3 region is CASSLTGEGDTQYF. CDR3 DNA sequence: TGTGCCAGCAGCTTGACAGGGGAGGGGGATACGCAGTATTTT.

The chain combines TRBV14 with TRBJ1-1; 8 nucleotides agree with TRBD1. V was pared by 9 bases and J by 1 base, with 13 bases of the junction left unmatched. The CDR3 covers 16 residues. Germline-derived CDR1 and CDR2 are SGHDN and FVKESK. The CDR3 protein is CARGGGRGQGNTEAFF. For the CDR3, the DNA is TGTGCCAGAGGAGGCGGCAGGGGGCAAGGGAACACTGAAGCTTTCTTT.

This rearrangement joins TRBV5-1 to TRBJ1-2; weak D call: TRBD1 (5 bases). The length of the CDR3 is 14 residues. Germline CDR1 and CDR2: SGHRS and YFSETQ. The ends were cut back, 0 bases at V and 4 bases at J, with 10 bases in the middle. Here the CDR3 reads CASSLEGRTYGYTF. CDR3 sequence (DNA): TGCGCCAGCAGCTTGGAGGGACGGACCTATGGCTACACCTTC.